This T cell receptor beta chain was captured by sequencing in a study of cytomegalovirus exposure and HLA in healthy donors. Study as a whole: Early released data had about 85 million unique TCRs, all coming from HLA-typed donors. Study-level findings and limits: Rarity marked most TCR sequences, yet some public TCRs occurred in many donors.

PCR used 60 Vbeta primers and 13 Jbeta primers. Method: immunoSEQ multiplex PCR; TCRdb's copy keeps in-frame clones and lacks some. The sample records some 140,000 clones, around 85% being singletons. Regarding this clone: Its target is unknown. This sample includes further DNA sequences coding for the same CDR3.

J gave up 1 base and V 3 bases, and 1 base lay outside the gene matches. The CDR3 length is 15 residues. The germline gives CDR1 SNHLY, CDR2 FYNNEI. The receptor was derived from a woman aged 50 to 65 in good health and CMV-seropositive. The sequenced material came from PBMCs. J is TRBJ2-7 and V is TRBV2; 12 bases fit TRBD2. The DNA for the CDR3 is TGTGCCAGCAGTGAGACTAGCGGGGGATCCTACGAGCAGTACTTC. Protein sequence: CASSETSGGSYEQYF. Full variable domain (remainder filled in from reference TRBV2 and TRBJ2-7): EPEVTQTPSHQVTQMGQEVILRCVPISNHLYFYWYRQILGQKVEFLVSFYNNEISEKSEIFDDQFSVERPDGSNFTLKIRSTKLEDSAMYFCASSETSGGSYEQYFGPGTRLTVT.